This TCR beta chain was sequenced in a study of T cell responses to AZD1222 COVID-19 vaccine. The study's findings and limits: Donor demographics were predominantly white British with a female majority; clonal diversity may be underestimated. Without day 14 samples, only post-peak T cell repertoires were studied. Unmutated variant regions are reportedly the target of nearly half of TCRs that are spike-specific.

Second-dose recipients at about 4 or about 12 weeks were treated as one pooled group. A word on this clone: As yet, its antigen is unknown.

Sequencing used immunoSEQ multiplex PCR; TCRdb keeps in-frame clones, though not all of them. The table includes 190,000 or so clones, under 95% detected once. The sequence was collected from an adult who received the AZD1222 COVID-19 vaccine. Sequenced material: peripheral blood, taken 28 days after the second AZD1222 dose.

The CDR3 region is CASSRLPQEQFF. The CDR3 nucleotides read TGTGCCAGCAGCCGGCTCCCTCAGGAGCAGTTCTTC. This chain uses TRBV3-1 (or the pseudogene TRBV3-2) with TRBJ2-1, with D unclear. V was cut by 4 bases and J by 10 bases, with 11 bases left in between. The CDR3 has 12 residues. Germline V lookup: CDR1 LGHDT, CDR2 YNNKEL (reference sequence).